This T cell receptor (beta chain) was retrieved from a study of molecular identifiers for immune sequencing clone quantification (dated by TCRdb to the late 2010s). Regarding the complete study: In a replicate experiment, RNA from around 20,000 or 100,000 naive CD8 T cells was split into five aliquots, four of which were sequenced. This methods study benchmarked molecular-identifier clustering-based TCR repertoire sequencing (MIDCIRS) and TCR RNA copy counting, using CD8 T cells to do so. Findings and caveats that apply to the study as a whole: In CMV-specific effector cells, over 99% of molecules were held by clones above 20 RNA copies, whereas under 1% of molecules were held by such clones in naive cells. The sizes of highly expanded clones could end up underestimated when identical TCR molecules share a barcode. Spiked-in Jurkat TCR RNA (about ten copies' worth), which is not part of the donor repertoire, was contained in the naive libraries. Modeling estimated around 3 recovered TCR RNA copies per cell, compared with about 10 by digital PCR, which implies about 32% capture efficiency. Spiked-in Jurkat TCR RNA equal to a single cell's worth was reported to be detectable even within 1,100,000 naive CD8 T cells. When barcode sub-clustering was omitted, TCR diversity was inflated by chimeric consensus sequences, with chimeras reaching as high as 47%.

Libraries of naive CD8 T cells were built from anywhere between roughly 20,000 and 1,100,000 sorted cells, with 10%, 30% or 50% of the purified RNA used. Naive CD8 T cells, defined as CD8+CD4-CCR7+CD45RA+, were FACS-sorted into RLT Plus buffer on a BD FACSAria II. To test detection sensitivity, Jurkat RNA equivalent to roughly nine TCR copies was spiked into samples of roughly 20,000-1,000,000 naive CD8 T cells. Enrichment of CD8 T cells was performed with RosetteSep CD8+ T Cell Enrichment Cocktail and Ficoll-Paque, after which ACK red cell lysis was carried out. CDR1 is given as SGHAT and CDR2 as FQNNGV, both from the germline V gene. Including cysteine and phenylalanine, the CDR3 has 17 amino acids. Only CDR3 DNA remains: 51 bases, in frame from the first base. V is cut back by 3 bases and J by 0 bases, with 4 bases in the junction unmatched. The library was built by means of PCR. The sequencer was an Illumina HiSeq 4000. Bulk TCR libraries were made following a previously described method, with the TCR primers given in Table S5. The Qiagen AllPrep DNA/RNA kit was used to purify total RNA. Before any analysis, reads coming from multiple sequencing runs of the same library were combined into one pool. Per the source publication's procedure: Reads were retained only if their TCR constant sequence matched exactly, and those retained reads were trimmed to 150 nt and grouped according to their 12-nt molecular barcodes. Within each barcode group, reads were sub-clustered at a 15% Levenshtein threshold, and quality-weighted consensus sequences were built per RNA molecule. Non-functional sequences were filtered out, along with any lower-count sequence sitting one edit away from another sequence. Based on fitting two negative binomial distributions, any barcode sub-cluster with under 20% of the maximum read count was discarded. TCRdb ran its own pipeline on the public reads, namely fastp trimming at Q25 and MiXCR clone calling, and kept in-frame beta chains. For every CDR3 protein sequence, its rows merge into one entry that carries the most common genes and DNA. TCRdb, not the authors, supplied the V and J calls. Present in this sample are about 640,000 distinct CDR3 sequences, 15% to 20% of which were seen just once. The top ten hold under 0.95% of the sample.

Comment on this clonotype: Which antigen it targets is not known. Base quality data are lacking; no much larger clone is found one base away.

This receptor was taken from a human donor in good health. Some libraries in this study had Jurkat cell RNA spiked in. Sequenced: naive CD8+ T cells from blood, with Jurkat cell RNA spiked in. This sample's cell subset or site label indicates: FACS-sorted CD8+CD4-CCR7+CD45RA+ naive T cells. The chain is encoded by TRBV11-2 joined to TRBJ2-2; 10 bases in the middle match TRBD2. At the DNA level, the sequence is TGTGCCAGCAGCTTCGGGACTAGCGCCCCGAACACCGGGGAGCTGTTTTTT. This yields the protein CASSFGTSAPNTGELFF. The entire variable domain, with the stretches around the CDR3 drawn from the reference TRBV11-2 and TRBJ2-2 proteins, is EAGVAQSPRYKIIEKRQSVAFWCNPISGHATLYWYQQILGQGPKLLIQFQNNGVVDDSQLPKDRFSAERLKGVDSTLKIQPAKLEDSAVYLCASSFGTSAPNTGELFFGEGSRLTVL.